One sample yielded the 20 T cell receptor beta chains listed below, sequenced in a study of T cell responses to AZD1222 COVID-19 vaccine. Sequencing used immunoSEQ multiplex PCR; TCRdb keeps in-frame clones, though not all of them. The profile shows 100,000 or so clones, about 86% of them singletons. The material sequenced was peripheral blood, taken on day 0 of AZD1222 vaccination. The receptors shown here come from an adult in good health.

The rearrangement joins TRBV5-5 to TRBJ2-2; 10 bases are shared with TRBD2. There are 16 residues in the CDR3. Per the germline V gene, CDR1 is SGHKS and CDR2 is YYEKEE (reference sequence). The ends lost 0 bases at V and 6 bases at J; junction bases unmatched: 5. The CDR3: CASSLDLAGVSGELFF. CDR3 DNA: TGTGCCAGCAGCTTGGATCTAGCGGGAGTTTCCGGGGAGCTGTTTTTT.

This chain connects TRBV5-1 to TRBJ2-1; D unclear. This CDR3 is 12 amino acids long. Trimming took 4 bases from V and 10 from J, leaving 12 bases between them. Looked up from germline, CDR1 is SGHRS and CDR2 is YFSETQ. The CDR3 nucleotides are TGCGCCAGCAGCCAGACCCTAAGGGAGCAGTTCTTC. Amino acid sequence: CASSQTLREQFF.

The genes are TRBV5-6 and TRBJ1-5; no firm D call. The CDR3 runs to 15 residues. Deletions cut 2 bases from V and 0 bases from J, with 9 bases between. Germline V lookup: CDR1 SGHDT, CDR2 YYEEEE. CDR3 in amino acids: CASSFGQYSNQPQHF. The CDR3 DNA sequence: TGTGCCAGCAGCTTTGGCCAGTATAGCAATCAGCCCCAGCATTTT.

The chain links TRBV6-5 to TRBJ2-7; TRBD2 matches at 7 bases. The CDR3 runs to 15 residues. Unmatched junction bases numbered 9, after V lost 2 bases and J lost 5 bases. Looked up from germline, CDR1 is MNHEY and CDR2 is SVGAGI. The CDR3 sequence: CASSYVSGLGDEQYF. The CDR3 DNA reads TGTGCCAGCAGTTACGTTAGCGGGTTGGGCGACGAGCAGTACTTC.

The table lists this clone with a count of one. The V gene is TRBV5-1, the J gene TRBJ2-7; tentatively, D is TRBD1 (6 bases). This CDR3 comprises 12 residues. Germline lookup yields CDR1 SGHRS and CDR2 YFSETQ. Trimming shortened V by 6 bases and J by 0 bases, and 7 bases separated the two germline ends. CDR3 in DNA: TGCGCCAGCATGGACAGCTCCTACGAGCAGTACTTC. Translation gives CASMDSSYEQYF.

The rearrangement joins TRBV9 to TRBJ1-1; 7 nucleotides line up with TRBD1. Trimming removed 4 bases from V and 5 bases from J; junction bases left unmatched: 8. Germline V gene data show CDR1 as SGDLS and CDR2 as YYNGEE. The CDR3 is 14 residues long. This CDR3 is CASSHTGTATEAFF. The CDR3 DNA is TGTGCCAGCAGCCATACCGGGACAGCGACTGAAGCTTTCTTT.

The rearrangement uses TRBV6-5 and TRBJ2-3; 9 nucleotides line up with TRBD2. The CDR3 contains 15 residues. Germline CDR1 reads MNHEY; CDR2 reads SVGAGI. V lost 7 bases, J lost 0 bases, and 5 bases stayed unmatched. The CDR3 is CASKGLASSTDTQYF. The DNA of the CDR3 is TGTGCCAGCAAGGGACTAGCTTCTAGCACAGATACGCAGTATTTT.

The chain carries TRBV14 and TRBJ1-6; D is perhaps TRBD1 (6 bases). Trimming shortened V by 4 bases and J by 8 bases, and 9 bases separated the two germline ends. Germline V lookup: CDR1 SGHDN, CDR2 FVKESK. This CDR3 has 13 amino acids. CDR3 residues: CASSLRQDSPLHF. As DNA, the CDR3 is TGTGCCAGCAGCCTAAGACAGGATTCACCCCTCCACTTT.

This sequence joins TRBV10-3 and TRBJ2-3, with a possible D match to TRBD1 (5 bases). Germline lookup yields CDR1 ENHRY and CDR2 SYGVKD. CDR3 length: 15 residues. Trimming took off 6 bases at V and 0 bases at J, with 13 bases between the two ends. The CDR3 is CAIRGPKTSTDTQYF. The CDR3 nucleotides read TGTGCCATCAGGGGGCCAAAAACAAGCACAGATACGCAGTATTTT.

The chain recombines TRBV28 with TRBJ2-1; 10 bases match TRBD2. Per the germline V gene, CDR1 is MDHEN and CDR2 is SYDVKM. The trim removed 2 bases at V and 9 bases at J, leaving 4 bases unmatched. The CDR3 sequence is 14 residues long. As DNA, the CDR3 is TGTGCCAGCAGTTTACTAGCGGGAGTGGTTGAGCAGTTCTTC. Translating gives CASSLLAGVVEQFF. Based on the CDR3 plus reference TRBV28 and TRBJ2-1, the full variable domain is DVKVTQSSRYLVKRTGEKVFLECVQDMDHENMFWYRQDPGLGLRLIYFSYDVKMKEKGDIPEGYSVSREKKERFSLILESASTNQTSMYLCASSLLAGVVEQFFGPGTRLTVL.

The DNA of the CDR3 is TGTGCCAGCAGTTACGATAGACTAGCGAGCACAGATACGCAGTATTTT. This translates into CASSYDRLASTDTQYF. The chain couples TRBV6-6 to TRBJ2-3; 8 positions match TRBD2. CDR1 and CDR2 (germline): MNHNY, SVGAGI (reference sequence). Trimming at V came to 2 bases and at J to 0 bases, leaving 4 bases not matched to a gene. The CDR3 runs 16 residues.

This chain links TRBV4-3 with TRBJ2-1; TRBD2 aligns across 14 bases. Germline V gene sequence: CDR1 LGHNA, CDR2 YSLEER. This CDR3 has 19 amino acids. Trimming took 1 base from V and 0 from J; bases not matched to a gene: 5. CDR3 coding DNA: TGCGCCAGCAGCCAAGTATGGACTAGCGGGAGGTACTCCTACAATGAGCAGTTCTTC. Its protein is CASSQVWTSGRYSYNEQFF.

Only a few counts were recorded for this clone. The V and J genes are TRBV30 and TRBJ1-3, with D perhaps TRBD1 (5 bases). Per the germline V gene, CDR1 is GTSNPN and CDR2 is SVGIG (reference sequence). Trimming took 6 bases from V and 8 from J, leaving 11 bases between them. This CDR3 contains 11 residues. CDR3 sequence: CACSGQDTIYF. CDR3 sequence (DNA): TGTGCCTGCTCAGGGCAGGACACCATATATTTT.

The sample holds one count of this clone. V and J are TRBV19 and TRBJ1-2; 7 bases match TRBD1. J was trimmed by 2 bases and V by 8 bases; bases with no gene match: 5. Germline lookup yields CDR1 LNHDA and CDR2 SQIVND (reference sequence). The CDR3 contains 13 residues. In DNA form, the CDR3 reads TGTGCCAGTGGTACACAGGGGAACTATGGCTACACCTTC. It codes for CASGTQGNYGYTF.

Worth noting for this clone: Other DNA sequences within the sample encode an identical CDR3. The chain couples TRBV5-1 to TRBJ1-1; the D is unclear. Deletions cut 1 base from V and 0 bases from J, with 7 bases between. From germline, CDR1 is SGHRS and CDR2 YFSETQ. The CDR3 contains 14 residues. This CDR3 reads CASSLSAVNTEAFF. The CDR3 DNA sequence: TGCGCCAGCAGCTTGTCGGCCGTGAACACTGAAGCTTTCTTT.

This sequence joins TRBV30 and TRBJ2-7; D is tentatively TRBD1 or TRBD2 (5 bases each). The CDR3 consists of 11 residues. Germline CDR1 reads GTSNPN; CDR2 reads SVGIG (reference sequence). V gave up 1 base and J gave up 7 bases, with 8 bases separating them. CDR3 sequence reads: CAWSEWGEQYF. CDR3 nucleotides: TGTGCCTGGAGTGAATGGGGGGAGCAGTACTTC.

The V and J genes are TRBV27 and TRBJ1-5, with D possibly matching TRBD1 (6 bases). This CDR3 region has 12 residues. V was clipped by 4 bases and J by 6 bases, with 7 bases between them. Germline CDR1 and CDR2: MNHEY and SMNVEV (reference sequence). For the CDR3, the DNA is TGTGCCAGCAGTTCCAGGGGTCAGCCCCAGCATTTT. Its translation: CASSSRGQPQHF.

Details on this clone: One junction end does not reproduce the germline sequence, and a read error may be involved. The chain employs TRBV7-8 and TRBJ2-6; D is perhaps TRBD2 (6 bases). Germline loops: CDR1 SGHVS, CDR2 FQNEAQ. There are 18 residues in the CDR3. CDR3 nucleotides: TGTGCCAGCAGCTTATTCACAGGACGGGGGTCTGGGGCCGACGTCCTGACTTTC. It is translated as CASSLFTGRGSGADVLTF.

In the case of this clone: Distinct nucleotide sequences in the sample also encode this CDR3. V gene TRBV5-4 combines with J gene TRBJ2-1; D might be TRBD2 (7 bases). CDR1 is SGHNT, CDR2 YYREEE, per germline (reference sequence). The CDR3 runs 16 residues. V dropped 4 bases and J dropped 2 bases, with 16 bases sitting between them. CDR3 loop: CASSPRGGRAYNEQFF. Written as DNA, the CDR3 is TGTGCCAGCAGCCCGAGGGGGGGGCGCGCCTACAATGAGCAGTTCTTC.

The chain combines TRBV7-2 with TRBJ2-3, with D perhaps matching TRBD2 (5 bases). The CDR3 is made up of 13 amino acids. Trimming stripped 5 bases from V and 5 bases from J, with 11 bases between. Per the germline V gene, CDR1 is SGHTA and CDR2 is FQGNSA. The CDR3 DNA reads TGTGCCAGCAGCCTCGGACTTGGAGATACGCAGTATTTT. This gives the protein CASSLGLGDTQYF.